The 5 T cell receptor beta chains reported below all come from one sample, sequenced in a study of T-cell reconstitution after alpha-beta-depleted transplantation in children. A library of TCRbeta sequences, prepared with unique molecular identifiers, was generated. Each CDR3 protein is one row after TCRdb ran MiXCR on the PCR reads. In the table there are almost 250,000 distinct CDR3 sequences, roughly a quarter of which are singletons. Sequenced here: PBMCs, sampled before TCRalphabeta/CD19-depleted stem cell transplant. The receptors were sampled from a girl under 10 years old with Fanconi anemia, due to receive a stem cell transplant.

J is TRBJ2-1 and V is TRBV19; maybe TRBD2 (6 bases). The V gene's germline CDR1 is LNHDA and CDR2 SQIVND (reference sequence). CDR3 size: 16 residues. The germline V and J ends were trimmed by 2 bases and 4 bases, with 15 bases remaining between them. The CDR3 DNA reads as TGTGCCAGTAGTATACCCCGGGACTTTCCTTACAATGAGCAGTTCTTC. Encoded protein: CASSIPRDFPYNEQFF.

This clonotype was found many times. The chain uses TRBV29-1 and TRBJ2-1; 14 bases map to TRBD2. The V gene end was trimmed by 3 bases and the J gene end by 8 bases; junction bases not matched to a gene: 6. CDR1 is SQVTM, CDR2 ANQGSEA, per germline. CDR3 length equals 15 residues. CDR3 in amino acids: CSVDTTSGRAYEQFF. The CDR3 DNA follows: TGCAGCGTTGATACGACTAGCGGGAGGGCTTATGAGCAGTTCTTC.

A few counts support this clonotype. V gene TRBV29-1 combines with J gene TRBJ1-5, with a weak D call TRBD1 (5 bases). V shed 4 bases and J shed 6 bases, with 16 bases lying between them. From germline, CDR1 is SQVTM and CDR2 ANQGSEA. This CDR3 comprises 14 residues. As DNA, the CDR3 is TGCAGCGTTGGACTATCAGGGATTGGTCAGCCCCAGCATTTT. This codes for CSVGLSGIGQPQHF.

This chain links TRBV29-1 with TRBJ2-5; D might be TRBD1 or TRBD2, each matching 6 bases. Germline CDR1 reads SQVTM; CDR2 reads ANQGSEA. The CDR3 extends over 12 amino acids. Trimming removed 8 bases from V and 4 bases from J, with 14 bases in between. This CDR3 is CSSEGGSETQYF. The CDR3 DNA sequence: TGCAGCTCTGAGGGGGGTTCAGAGACCCAGTACTTC.

In its sample, this clonotype was seen many times. This chain joins TRBV10-2 and TRBJ2-7; weak D call: TRBD1 (6 bases). The V gene lost 5 bases and the J gene lost 4 bases, with 18 bases spanning the gap. The CDR3 contains 15 residues. The germline CDR1 and CDR2 sequences are WSHSY and SAAADI. The CDR3 DNA sequence: TGCGCCAGCAGTCAACAGGGAGCTACTGGTTACGAGCAGTACTTC. The encoded protein is CASSQQGATGYEQYF.